This TCR beta chain was sequenced in a study of blood T cell repertoires in COVID-19. In the study overall: Researchers got acute and convalescent COVID-19 samples from the United States, Italy and Spain.

The data were produced by immunoSEQ multiplex PCR, yet TCRdb's version contains in-frame clones alone and is incomplete. The table lists some 670,000 clones, 75% to 90% of them singletons, with about 0.26% in the top ten. Per the germline V gene, CDR1 is SGHRS and CDR2 is YFSETQ. V lost 1 base to trimming and J lost 5 bases, with 10 bases between them. This CDR3 region has 15 residues. The sequencing input was peripheral blood. This chain uses TRBV5-1 with TRBJ1-6, with TRBD1 as a possible D gene (6 bases). This receptor was identified in a woman aged 18-35 years with acute or convalescent COVID-19. The CDR3 coding sequence is TGCGCCAGCAGCTTGATGCAGGGGAATAATTCACCCCTCCACTTT. The encoded protein is CASSLMQGNNSPLHF.